This T cell receptor (beta chain) was obtained from a study of blood T cell repertoires in COVID-19 (dated by TCRdb to 2019 to 2021). Regarding the study in general: Samples covering the acute and convalescent phases of COVID-19 were provided by collaborators in the United States, Italy and Spain. The material from the prospective study consisted of cDNA or gDNA derived from T cells, B-cell-depleted T cells, or PBMCs. The dataset comprised deeply sampled blood TCRbeta repertoires from subjects exposed to, actively infected with, or recovered from COVID-19. The repertoires were made available in a free public database intended to serve as a resource for research on the immune response to SARS-CoV-2. Samples were obtained from the ongoing ImmuneRACE study (first 160 participants) and from about 1,300 subjects provided by 6 global collaborators. Sample metadata almost always included a de-identified subject ID, COVID-19 status, age in years and sex. HLA class I and class II types, where available, came from metadata supplied by the sample provider rather than from assay-based typing.

About this clone itself: The target of this receptor is not known. There are no base qualities to consult, and no much larger clone falls within one base.

Each collaborating institution followed its own protocols to collect whole blood in K2EDTA tubes. Collaborator samples were shipped for TCRbeta analysis as frozen whole blood, isolated PBMCs, or DNA extracted from either sample type. The immunoSEQ Assay, a bias-controlled multiplex PCR, was used to amplify TCRbeta CDR3 regions from genomic DNA. The paper's processing steps were these. The number of nucleated cells in each sample was estimated from the amplification of reference gene primers within the assay. Sequence reads were collapsed and filtered to measure the absolute abundance of every unique TCRbeta CDR3 rearrangement. Productive Simpson clonality was computed per sample as the square root of Simpson's diversity index over productive rearrangements. Entries here come from immuneACCESS through TCRdb and include only in-frame sequences with V and J called. Some clones fail to appear in such tables; in the studies checked, an unresolved V gene covers under half of the shortfall, and the cause of the remainder is unknown. Clonal size and the V and J genes are those of that table, whereas D and trimming came from the DNA. This sample holds tens of thousands of clones; about four fifths were observed only once. The ten largest clonotypes hold 25% to 30% of the sample.

Broader findings and caveats from the paper: How much clinical and demographic metadata was included differed by source and by participant, and the metadata was provided uncurated.

This TCR came from a woman of 80 years or more with active or convalescent COVID-19. The sample consisted of peripheral blood.

For the CDR3, the sequence is CASSPGGQGEIYGYTF. DNA sequence: TGTGCCAGCAGCCCGGGAGGGCAGGGAGAAATCTATGGCTACACCTTC. The chain is encoded by TRBV7-6 joined to TRBJ1-2; the D gene is perhaps TRBD1, on 5 matching bases. V is shortened by 5 bases, J by 4 bases, and the region joining them spans 20 bases. Its CDR3 holds 16 amino acids, cysteine through phenylalanine. This entry keeps only the CDR3 DNA: 48 bases, framed from base 1. Reading the germline V gene gives CDR1 SGHVS and CDR2 FNYEAQ. The variable domain in full, with residues beyond the CDR3 obtained from the reference TRBV7-6 and TRBJ1-2 genes, is GAGVSQSPRYKVTKRGQDVALRCDPISGHVSLYWYRQALGQGPEFLTYFNYEAQQDKSGLPNDRFSAERPEGSISTLTIQRTEQRDSAMYRCASSPGGQGEIYGYTFGSGTRLTVV.